Given below is one T cell receptor beta chain in context. As yet, its antigen is unknown. The entry originates in a study of T cell responses to AZD1222 COVID-19 vaccine. Findings and limits, study-wide: Baseline serostatus was positive in only six AZD1222 recipients. At 160-218 and 743-854, vaccine-associated CD4 TCRs were dominant, and they spanned spike. Following two doses of AZD1222, Spike-specific TCR breadth and depth rose.

Sequencing used immunoSEQ multiplex PCR; TCRdb keeps in-frame clones, though not all of them. The table records under 70,000 clones, 80% to 90% of them present only once. Germline values: CDR1 MDHEN, CDR2 SYDVKM. The V end lost 6 bases, the J end lost 0 bases, and 9 bases lay between the germline ends. There are 14 residues in the CDR3. The V gene is TRBV28, the J gene TRBJ2-4, with D possibly being TRBD2 (6 bases). The sequence was collected from an adult in good health. The specimen was peripheral blood, collected on day 0 of AZD1222 vaccination. The CDR3 loop reads CASRKRVAKNIQYF. CDR3 in DNA: TGTGCCAGCAGAAAGCGGGTAGCCAAAAACATTCAGTACTTC.